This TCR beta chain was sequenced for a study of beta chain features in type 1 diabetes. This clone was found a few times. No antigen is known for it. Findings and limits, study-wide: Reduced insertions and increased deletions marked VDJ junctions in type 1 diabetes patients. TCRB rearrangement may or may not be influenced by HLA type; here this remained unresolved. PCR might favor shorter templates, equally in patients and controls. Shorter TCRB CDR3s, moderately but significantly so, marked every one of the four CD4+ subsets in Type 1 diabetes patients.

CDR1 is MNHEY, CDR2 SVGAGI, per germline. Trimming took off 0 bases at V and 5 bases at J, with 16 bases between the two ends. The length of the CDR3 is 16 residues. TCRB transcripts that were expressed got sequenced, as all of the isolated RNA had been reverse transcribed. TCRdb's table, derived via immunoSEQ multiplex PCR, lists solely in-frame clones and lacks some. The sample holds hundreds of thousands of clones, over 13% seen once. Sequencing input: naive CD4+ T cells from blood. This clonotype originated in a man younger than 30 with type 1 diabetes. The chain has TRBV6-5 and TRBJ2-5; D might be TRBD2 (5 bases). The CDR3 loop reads CASSYSSRGGLETQYF. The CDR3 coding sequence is TGTGCCAGCAGTTACTCCTCGCGCGGCGGGCTGGAGACCCAGTACTTC.